The 32 T cell receptor beta chains below were found in one sample sequenced in a study of shared clonotypes between healthy human individuals. Naive CD8 populations comprised CD45RO-negative cells positively selected for CCR7, excluding terminally differentiated effector memory CD45RA+ cells. Only in-frame clones appear in the TCRdb table, and some are missing; sequencing was by immunoSEQ multiplex PCR. Altogether under 850,000 clones are present, 90% to 95% being singletons, with the ten largest covering about 24%. The sequenced sample consisted of naive CD8+ T cells sorted from blood. The receptors come from a young man in good health.

DNA for the CDR3: TGTGCCAGCAGCCCCCGGGGCGCGAATGAGCGAAAGCAGTTCTTC. As protein: CASSPRGANERKQFF. The genes are TRBV9 and TRBJ2-1; perhaps D is TRBD1 or TRBD2 (5 bases each). Deletions cut 4 bases from V and 11 bases from J, with 22 bases between. In germline, CDR1 is SGDLS, CDR2 YYNGEE. The CDR3 is 15 residues long.

The V and J genes are TRBV7-9 and TRBJ2-3, with 7 bases fitting TRBD2. The CDR3 covers 16 residues. The trim removed 5 bases at V and 6 bases at J, leaving 14 bases unmatched. CDR1 and CDR2 from the germline V gene are SEHNR and FQNEAQ (reference sequence). CDR3 nucleotide sequence: TGTGCCAGCAGCCTCTCCCTAGCGGCCGAGAGGGATACGCAGTATTTT. Translated, it gives CASSLSLAAERDTQYF.

In regard to this clone: In the same sample, other DNA sequences code for this CDR3. Here the CDR3 reads CASSSPAYEQYF. CDR3 sequence (DNA): TGTGCCAGCAGCTCCCCAGCCTACGAGCAGTACTTC. The chain carries TRBV7-9 and TRBJ2-7; D is unresolved. Trimming took 4 bases from V and 2 from J, leaving 6 bases between them. Germline loops: CDR1 SEHNR, CDR2 FQNEAQ (reference sequence). The CDR3 has 12 amino acids.

The chain combines TRBV4-3 with TRBJ1-1; a weak D match, TRBD1 (5 bases). The CDR3 sequence is 16 residues long. V dropped 4 bases and J dropped 2 bases, with 17 bases sitting between them. Germline V gene lookup returns CDR1 LGHNA and CDR2 YSLEER. The CDR3 nucleotides are TGCGCCAGCAGCCCCAGTGTAGGTGGGACCAACACTGAAGCTTTCTTT. Its protein is CASSPSVGGTNTEAFF.

The CDR3 DNA is TGTGCCAGCAGCCAACAGGGGGCTTCTGAAGCTTTCTTT. Residues: CASSQQGASEAFF. V is TRBV14 and J is TRBJ1-1; 8 nucleotides line up with TRBD1. This CDR3 has 13 residues. The germline V gene has CDR1 SGHDN and CDR2 FVKESK. V was pared by 2 bases and J by 6 bases, with 2 bases of the junction left unmatched.

The chain joins TRBV27 to TRBJ2-1, with D possibly called TRBD1 or TRBD2 (5 bases each). The germline V gene encodes CDR1 MNHEY and CDR2 SMNVEV (reference sequence). The V and J ends lost 7 bases and 6 bases respectively, with 13 bases between them. The CDR3 sequence is 13 residues long. CDR3 residues: CASKLLGVNEQFF. For the CDR3, the DNA is TGTGCCAGCAAGCTCCTGGGGGTCAATGAGCAGTTCTTC.

Concerning this clone itself: The sample contains more than one DNA sequence encoding this CDR3. The rearrangement uses TRBV27 and TRBJ2-5; TRBD2 matches 8 bases. The CDR3 is 14 amino acids. V lost 5 bases to trimming and J lost 6 bases; unmatched junction nucleotides: 8. Germline V CDR1 and CDR2: MNHEY, SMNVEV (reference sequence). The CDR3, as DNA: TGTGCCAGCAGTCTCAGCGGGGGTACAAAGACCCAGTACTTC. Its protein product is CASSLSGGTKTQYF.

V usage is TRBV27 and J usage is TRBJ1-5, with D tentatively TRBD1 (6 bases). In germline, CDR1 is MNHEY, CDR2 SMNVEV (reference sequence). With 6 bases removed from V and 6 bases from J, the gap between germline ends came to 18 bases. This CDR3 region has 15 residues. The CDR3 spells CASSPEGGYGQPQHF. The CDR3 DNA follows: TGTGCCAGCAGCCCCGAGGGGGGGTACGGTCAGCCCCAGCATTTT.

The V call is TRBV29-1, the J call TRBJ2-1; TRBD2 aligns across 8 bases. The CDR3 is 14 amino acids. The V segment lost 3 bases and the J segment 8 bases; nucleotides outside the gene matches: 9. The germline V gene has CDR1 SQVTM and CDR2 ANQGSEA. CDR3 bases: TGCAGCGTTGAGTGGGCGGGAGGTCGAGATGAGCAGTTCTTC. It encodes CSVEWAGGRDEQFF.

Comments on this clone: Other DNA variants within this sample encode the same CDR3. The chain has TRBV27 and TRBJ2-7; 10 bases agree with TRBD1. Germline CDR1 and CDR2: MNHEY and SMNVEV (reference sequence). This CDR3 is built from 13 residues. The V segment lost 8 bases and the J segment 1 base; nucleotides outside the gene matches: 2. This CDR3 is CASRTGGSYEQYF. CDR3 bases: TGTGCCAGCCGGACAGGGGGGTCCTACGAGCAGTACTTC.

The V and J genes are TRBV29-1 and TRBJ2-3, with 11 bases that match TRBD2. CDR3 length: 14 amino acids. Unmatched junction bases numbered 6, after V lost 5 bases and J lost 5 bases. Germline V gene lookup returns CDR1 SQVTM and CDR2 ANQGSEA. CDR3 nucleotides: TGCAGCGTTTGTGTAGCGGGAGGGGGAGATACGCAGTATTTT. Translating it yields CSVCVAGGGDTQYF.

The J gene is TRBJ2-3, the V gene TRBV6-4, with no clear D. V was pared by 2 bases and J by 3 bases, with 3 bases between. CDR3 length equals 12 residues. Germline-derived CDR1 and CDR2 are MRHNA and SNTAGT. The CDR3 sequence: CASSDRTDTQYF. Here the CDR3 DNA reads TGTGCCAGCAGTGACCGGACAGATACGCAGTATTTT.

This sequence joins TRBV7-9 and TRBJ2-5; perhaps TRBD2 as D (6 bases). This CDR3 comprises 16 residues. From germline, CDR1 is SEHNR and CDR2 FQNEAQ (reference sequence). V shed 5 bases and J shed 3 bases, with 19 bases lying between them. CDR3 residues: CASSDTQTLAEETQYF. The CDR3 coding sequence is TGTGCCAGCAGCGATACCCAAACACTAGCCGAAGAGACCCAGTACTTC.

This sequence joins TRBV27 and TRBJ2-7, with 9 nucleotides matching TRBD2. Germline loops: CDR1 MNHEY, CDR2 SMNVEV (reference sequence). The V segment lost 5 bases and the J segment 2 bases; nucleotides outside the gene matches: 4. This CDR3 comprises 14 residues. The CDR3 DNA is TGTGCCAGCAGTCTAATAGCGGGAGCCTACGAGCAGTACTTC. This sequence encodes CASSLIAGAYEQYF.

The chain recombines TRBV6-1 with TRBJ1-1; D call uncertain. Germline CDR1 reads MNHNS; CDR2 reads SASEGT. V shed 5 bases and J shed 5 bases, with 12 bases lying between them. The CDR3 contains 13 residues. CDR3 loop: CASSRGLGTEAFF. DNA of the CDR3: TGTGCCAGCAGTAGAGGTTTGGGGACTGAAGCTTTCTTT.

V usage is TRBV13 and J usage is TRBJ2-7; 8 nucleotides line up with TRBD1. The CDR3 consists of 15 residues. V gave up 2 bases and J gave up 3 bases; unmatched junction bases: 6. The V gene's germline CDR1 is PRHDT and CDR2 FYEKMQ (reference sequence). CDR3 amino acids: CASSLSGQGFYEQYF. DNA for the CDR3: TGTGCCAGCAGCTTATCTGGACAGGGATTCTACGAGCAGTACTTC.

This clone was counted a single time. The V call is TRBV10-2, the J call TRBJ2-1; TRBD2 matches 9 bases. Unmatched junction bases numbered 15, after V lost 3 bases and J lost 9 bases. Germline V lookup: CDR1 WSHSY, CDR2 SAAADI. The CDR3 consists of 17 residues. The DNA of the CDR3 is TGCGCCAGCAGTGATGCACTGAGCGGCGGGAGGGCCTTTGAGCAGTTCTTC. This translates into CASSDALSGGRAFEQFF.

The chain has TRBV10-3 and TRBJ1-4; maybe TRBD1 (6 bases). CDR3 length: 17 residues. Germline values: CDR1 ENHRY, CDR2 SYGVKD. V was clipped by 3 bases and J by 0 bases, with 14 bases between them. CDR3 region: CAISEAEGGATNEKLFF. In DNA, the CDR3 is TGTGCCATCAGTGAAGCAGAGGGGGGAGCAACTAATGAAAAACTGTTTTTT.

This sequence joins TRBV6-4 and TRBJ2-1, with TRBD2 matching 14 bases. V lost 2 bases and J lost 6; bases outside the gene matches: 9. Germline CDR1 is MRHNA and CDR2 is SNTAGT. This CDR3 has 18 residues. As DNA, the CDR3 is TGTGCCAGCAGTGACACAGAGACTAGCGGGAGGGAGGGCAATGAGCAGTTCTTC. It codes for CASSDTETSGREGNEQFF.

The V and J genes are TRBV25-1 and TRBJ2-5, with D maybe TRBD2 (7 bases). The CDR3 spans 17 residues. Between the trimmed V and J ends, which lost 4 bases and 6 bases, there was a span of 24 bases. In germline, CDR1 is MGHDK, CDR2 SYGVNS. CDR3 sequence (DNA): TGTGCCAGCAGTGGATACAGGGAGGGGTCCAATCTGAAGACCCAGTACTTC. Amino acid sequence: CASSGYREGSNLKTQYF.

The chain employs TRBV30 and TRBJ1-4; D remains ambiguous. CDR1 and CDR2 (germline): GTSNPN, SVGIG (reference sequence). Trimming cost V 0 bases and J 3 bases, with 14 bases left between them. This CDR3 comprises 16 residues. As DNA, the CDR3 is TGTGCCTGGAGTGTGACGGCCCGGGATCCTAATGAAAAACTGTTTTTT. This gives the protein CAWSVTARDPNEKLFF. Drawing the rest from reference TRBV30 and TRBJ1-4, the complete variable domain is SQTIHQWPATLVQPVGSPLSLECTVEGTSNPNLYWYRQAAGRGLQLLFYSVGIGQISSEVPQNLSASRPQDRQFILSSKKLLLSDSGFYLCAWSVTARDPNEKLFFGSGTQLSVL.

The V and J genes are TRBV4-3 and TRBJ2-2; 14 positions match TRBD2. The V gene's germline CDR1 is LGHNA and CDR2 YSLEER. CDR3 length: 18 residues. J was trimmed by 4 bases and V by 4 bases; bases with no gene match: 8. The CDR3 DNA is TGCGCCAGCAGCCTCGGACTAGCGGGAGGACGCGGCACCGGGGAGCTGTTTTTT. Translation: CASSLGLAGGRGTGELFF.

The chain carries TRBV10-3 and TRBJ2-7; 8 bases match TRBD2. Germline CDR1 and CDR2: ENHRY and SYGVKD. V gave up 1 base and J gave up 1 base; unmatched junction bases: 3. The length of the CDR3 is 15 residues. As DNA, the CDR3 is TGTGCCATCAGTGAGTTTAGCGGGAAATCCTACGAGCAGTACTTC. Translation: CAISEFSGKSYEQYF.

The rearrangement joins TRBV7-9 to TRBJ2-1; no clear D gene. This CDR3 region has 15 residues. From germline, CDR1 is SEHNR and CDR2 FQNEAQ (reference sequence). Trimming removed 8 bases at V and 0 bases at J, with 14 bases between. CDR3 protein: CASWNSESSYNEQFF. CDR3 coding DNA: TGTGCCAGCTGGAACTCCGAAAGCTCCTACAATGAGCAGTTCTTC.

The chain has TRBV18 and TRBJ2-7; a possible D gene is TRBD1 (5 bases). Trimming left V 5 bases short and J 1 base short, with 9 bases between. CDR3 length equals 13 residues. In germline, CDR1 is KGHSH, CDR2 LQKENI. CDR3 residues: CASSSDSSYEQYF. The CDR3, as DNA: TGTGCCAGCTCATCCGACAGTTCCTACGAGCAGTACTTC.

This sequence joins TRBV19 and TRBJ2-3; D is perhaps TRBD2 (6 bases). Germline CDR1 and CDR2: LNHDA and SQIVND (reference sequence). The CDR3 loop spans 16 amino acids. V lost 5 bases, J lost 1 base, and 16 bases lay in between. CDR3 nucleotides: TGTGCCAGTAGTCCCCGGGCGGGAAGAGGCACAGATACGCAGTATTTT. Its protein is CASSPRAGRGTDTQYF.

This rearrangement joins TRBV2 to TRBJ1-3; D unresolved. The CDR3 is 15 amino acids. Germline V gives CDR1 SNHLY, CDR2 FYNNEI. Trimming took off 2 bases at V and 8 bases at J, with 16 bases between the two ends. For the CDR3, the DNA is TGTGCCAGCAGTGAACATGGGCCCGGGGTGGACACCATATATTTT. Its protein product is CASSEHGPGVDTIYF.

The chain combines TRBV7-3 with TRBJ2-3; 9 bases fit TRBD2. Germline CDR1 is SGHTA and CDR2 is FQGTGA. V was clipped by 4 bases and J by 2 bases; unmatched bases: 7. This CDR3 contains 16 residues. In DNA, the CDR3 is TGTGCCAGCAGCTGGGGACTAGCATCCATCACAGATACGCAGTATTTT. Protein: CASSWGLASITDTQYF.

The chain joins TRBV28 to TRBJ1-5; D is possibly TRBD1 (6 bases). CDR3 length: 14 amino acids. The germline CDR1 and CDR2 sequences are MDHEN and SYDVKM. Trimming cost V 2 bases and J 6 bases, with 11 bases left between them. CDR3 coding DNA: TGTGCCAGCAGTTTAAGGCAGGGGTTTCAGCCCCAGCATTTT. Amino acids: CASSLRQGFQPQHF.

The rearrangement uses TRBV2 and TRBJ1-2; D possibly corresponds to TRBD1 (6 bases). Germline loops: CDR1 SNHLY, CDR2 FYNNEI. CDR3 size: 11 residues. The V gene lost 10 bases and the J gene lost 1 base, with 7 bases spanning the gap. CDR3 sequence reads: CATQGNYGYTF. DNA for the CDR3: TGTGCCACACAGGGTAACTATGGCTACACCTTC.

A few counts support this clone. The chain recombines TRBV7-9 with TRBJ2-7, with 8 bases that match TRBD2. With 2 bases clipped from V and 3 bases from J, the junction kept 6 bases outside the gene matches. This CDR3 is built from 15 residues. CDR1 is SEHNR, CDR2 FQNEAQ, per germline (reference sequence). CDR3 protein: CASSLSSAGDYEQYF. The CDR3 DNA sequence: TGTGCCAGCAGCTTATCATCAGCGGGAGACTACGAGCAGTACTTC.

The chain has TRBV10-3 and TRBJ2-7, with 10 bases aligning to TRBD2. The CDR3 is 15 residues long. V lost 3 bases and J lost 0; bases outside the gene matches: 2. Looked up from germline, CDR1 is ENHRY and CDR2 is SYGVKD. In DNA, the CDR3 is TGTGCCATCAGTGACTCTAGCGGGAGCTCCTACGAGCAGTACTTC. It codes for CAISDSSGSSYEQYF.